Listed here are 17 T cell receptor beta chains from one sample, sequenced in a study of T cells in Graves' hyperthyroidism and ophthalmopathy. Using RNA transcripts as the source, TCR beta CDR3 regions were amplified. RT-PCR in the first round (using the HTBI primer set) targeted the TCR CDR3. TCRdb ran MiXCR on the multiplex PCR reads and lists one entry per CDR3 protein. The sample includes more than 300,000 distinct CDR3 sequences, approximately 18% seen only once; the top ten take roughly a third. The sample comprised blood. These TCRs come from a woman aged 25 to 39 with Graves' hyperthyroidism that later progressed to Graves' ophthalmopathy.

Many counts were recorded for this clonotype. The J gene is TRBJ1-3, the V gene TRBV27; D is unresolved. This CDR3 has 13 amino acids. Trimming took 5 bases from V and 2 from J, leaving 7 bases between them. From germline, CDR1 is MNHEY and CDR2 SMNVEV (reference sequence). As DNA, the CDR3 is TGTGCCAGCAGTACCGTCCCTGGAAACACCATATATTTT. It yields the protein CASSTVPGNTIYF.

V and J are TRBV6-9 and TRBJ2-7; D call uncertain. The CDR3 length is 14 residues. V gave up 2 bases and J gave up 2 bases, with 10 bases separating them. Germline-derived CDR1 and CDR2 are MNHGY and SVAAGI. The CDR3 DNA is TGTGCCAGCAGTTATCCCCTTCAACCCTACGAGCAGTACTTC. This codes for CASSYPLQPYEQYF.

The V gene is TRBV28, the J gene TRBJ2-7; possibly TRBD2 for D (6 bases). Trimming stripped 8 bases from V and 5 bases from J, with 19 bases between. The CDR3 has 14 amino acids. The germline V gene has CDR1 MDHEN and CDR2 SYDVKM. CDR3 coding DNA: TGTGCCAGCTCCTGGGACTCCTCCCTCGACGAGCAGTACTTC. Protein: CASSWDSSLDEQYF.

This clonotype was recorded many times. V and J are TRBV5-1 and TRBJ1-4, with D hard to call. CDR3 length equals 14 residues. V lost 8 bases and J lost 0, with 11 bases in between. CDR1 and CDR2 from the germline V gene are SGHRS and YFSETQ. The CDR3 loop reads CASSPSATNEKLFF. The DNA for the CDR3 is TGCGCCAGTTCCCCTTCGGCAACTAATGAAAAACTGTTTTTT.

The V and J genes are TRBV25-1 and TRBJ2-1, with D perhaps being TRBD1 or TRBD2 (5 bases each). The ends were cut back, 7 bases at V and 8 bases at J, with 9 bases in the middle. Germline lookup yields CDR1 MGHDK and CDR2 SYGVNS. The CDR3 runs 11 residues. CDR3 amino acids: CASTMGDEQFF. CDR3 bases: TGTGCCAGCACTATGGGGGATGAGCAGTTCTTC.

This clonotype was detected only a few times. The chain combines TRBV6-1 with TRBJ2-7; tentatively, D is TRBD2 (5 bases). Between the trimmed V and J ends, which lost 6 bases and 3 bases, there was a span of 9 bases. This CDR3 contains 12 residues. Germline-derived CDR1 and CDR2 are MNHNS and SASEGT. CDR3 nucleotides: TGTGCCAGCAGCAAAGGACTCTACGAGCAGTACTTC. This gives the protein CASSKGLYEQYF.

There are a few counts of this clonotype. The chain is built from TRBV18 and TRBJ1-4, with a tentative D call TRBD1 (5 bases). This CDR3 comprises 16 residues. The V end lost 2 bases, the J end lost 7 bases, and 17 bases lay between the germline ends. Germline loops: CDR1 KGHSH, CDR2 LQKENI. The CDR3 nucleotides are TGTGCCAGCTCACCAGTCGGGGGAAGGGCGTCTGAAAAACTGTTTTTT. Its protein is CASSPVGGRASEKLFF. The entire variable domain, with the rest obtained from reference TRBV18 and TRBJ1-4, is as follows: NAGVMQNPRHLVRRRGQEARLRCSPMKGHSHVYWYRQLPEEGLKFMVYLQKENIIDESGMPKERFSAEFPKEGPSILRIQQVVRGDSAAYFCASSPVGGRASEKLFFGSGTQLSVL.

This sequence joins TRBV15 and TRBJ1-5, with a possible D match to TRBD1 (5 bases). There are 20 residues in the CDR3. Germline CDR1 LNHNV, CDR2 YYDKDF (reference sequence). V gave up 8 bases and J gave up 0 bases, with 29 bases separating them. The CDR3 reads CATGHDRASGPIYSNQPQHF. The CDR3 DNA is TGTGCCACCGGCCACGACAGAGCCTCAGGGCCCATCTATAGCAATCAGCCCCAGCATTTT.

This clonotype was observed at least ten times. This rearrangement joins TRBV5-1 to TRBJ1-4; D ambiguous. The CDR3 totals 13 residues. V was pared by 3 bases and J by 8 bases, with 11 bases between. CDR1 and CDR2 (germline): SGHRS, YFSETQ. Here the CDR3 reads CASSSQPDEKLFF. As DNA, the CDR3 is TGCGCCAGCAGCTCCCAACCGGACGAAAAACTGTTTTTT.

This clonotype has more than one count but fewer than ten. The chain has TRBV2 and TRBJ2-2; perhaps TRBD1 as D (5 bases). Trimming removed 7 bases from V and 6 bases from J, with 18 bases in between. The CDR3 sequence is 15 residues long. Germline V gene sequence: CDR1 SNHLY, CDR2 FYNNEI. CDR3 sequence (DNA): TGTGCCAGCACCCGGGCGGTAACAGGTGCCGGGGAGCTGTTTTTT. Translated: CASTRAVTGAGELFF.

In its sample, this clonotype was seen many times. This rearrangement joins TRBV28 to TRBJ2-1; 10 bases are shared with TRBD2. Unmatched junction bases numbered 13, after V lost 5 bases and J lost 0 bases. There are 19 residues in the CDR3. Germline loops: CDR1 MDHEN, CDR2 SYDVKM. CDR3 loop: CASSLLAGVQLPSYNEQFF. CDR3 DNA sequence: TGTGCCAGCAGTCTCCTAGCGGGAGTCCAACTACCCTCCTACAATGAGCAGTTCTTC.

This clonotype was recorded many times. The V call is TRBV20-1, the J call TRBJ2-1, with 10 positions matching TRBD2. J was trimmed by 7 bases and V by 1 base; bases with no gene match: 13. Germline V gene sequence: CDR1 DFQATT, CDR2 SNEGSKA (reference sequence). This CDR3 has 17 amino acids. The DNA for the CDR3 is TGCAGTGCTAGAGTAACGCAGGGTAGCGGGAGGTTAAATGAGCAGTTCTTC. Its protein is CSARVTQGSGRLNEQFF.

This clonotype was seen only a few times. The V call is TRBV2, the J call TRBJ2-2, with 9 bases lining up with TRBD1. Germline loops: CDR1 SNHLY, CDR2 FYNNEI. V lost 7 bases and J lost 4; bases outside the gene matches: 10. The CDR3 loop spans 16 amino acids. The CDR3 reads CASTPDRGMGTGELFF. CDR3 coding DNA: TGTGCCAGCACCCCGGACAGGGGTATGGGCACCGGGGAGCTGTTTTTT.

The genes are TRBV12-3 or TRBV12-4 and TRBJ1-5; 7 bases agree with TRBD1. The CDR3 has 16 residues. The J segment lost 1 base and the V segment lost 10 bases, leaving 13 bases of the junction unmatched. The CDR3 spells CATSFGTARSNQPQHF. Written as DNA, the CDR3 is TGTGCCACCTCATTTGGGACAGCCCGAAGCAATCAGCCCCAGCATTTT.

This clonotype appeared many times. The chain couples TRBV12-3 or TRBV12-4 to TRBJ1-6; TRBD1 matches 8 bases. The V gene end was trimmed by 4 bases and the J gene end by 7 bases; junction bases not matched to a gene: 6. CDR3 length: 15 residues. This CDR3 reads CASSSEGTGNSPLHF. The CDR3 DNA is TGTGCCAGCAGTTCCGAGGGGACAGGCAATTCACCCCTCCACTTT.

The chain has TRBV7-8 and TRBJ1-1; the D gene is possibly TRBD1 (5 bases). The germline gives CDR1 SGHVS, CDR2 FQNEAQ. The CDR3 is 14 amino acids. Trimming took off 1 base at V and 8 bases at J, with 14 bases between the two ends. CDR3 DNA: TGTGCCAGCAGCTTAGACAGGATGAGAGGGGAAGCTTTCTTT. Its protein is CASSLDRMRGEAFF.

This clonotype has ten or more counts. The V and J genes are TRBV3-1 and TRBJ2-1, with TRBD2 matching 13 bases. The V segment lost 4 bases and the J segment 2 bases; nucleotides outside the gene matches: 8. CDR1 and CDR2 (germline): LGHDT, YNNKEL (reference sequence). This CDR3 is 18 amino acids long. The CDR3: CASSLTSGRAVTYNEQFF. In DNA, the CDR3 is TGTGCCAGCAGCCTAACTAGCGGGAGGGCCGTCACCTACAATGAGCAGTTCTTC.